Below, one T cell receptor beta chain is given with its context. The germline V gene has CDR1 SGDLS and CDR2 YYNGEE. The CDR3 loop spans 15 amino acids. V lost 4 bases, J lost 0 bases, and 13 bases lay in between. Primers included in the PCR were 60 Vbeta and 13 Jbeta primers. Clones were read by immunoSEQ multiplex PCR, and TCRdb kept only the in-frame ones, dropping some. The listing contains about 100,000 clones. The sample comes from a study of cytomegalovirus exposure and HLA in healthy donors. The J gene is TRBJ1-1, the V gene TRBV9, with a weak D call TRBD1 (5 bases). The sample taken for sequencing was PBMCs. This receptor was obtained from a man aged 50 to 60 in good health and CMV-seronegative. In DNA form, the CDR3 reads TGTGCCAGCAGCCACCAGGGTGACATGAACACTGAAGCTTTCTTT. Its protein is CASSHQGDMNTEAFF.